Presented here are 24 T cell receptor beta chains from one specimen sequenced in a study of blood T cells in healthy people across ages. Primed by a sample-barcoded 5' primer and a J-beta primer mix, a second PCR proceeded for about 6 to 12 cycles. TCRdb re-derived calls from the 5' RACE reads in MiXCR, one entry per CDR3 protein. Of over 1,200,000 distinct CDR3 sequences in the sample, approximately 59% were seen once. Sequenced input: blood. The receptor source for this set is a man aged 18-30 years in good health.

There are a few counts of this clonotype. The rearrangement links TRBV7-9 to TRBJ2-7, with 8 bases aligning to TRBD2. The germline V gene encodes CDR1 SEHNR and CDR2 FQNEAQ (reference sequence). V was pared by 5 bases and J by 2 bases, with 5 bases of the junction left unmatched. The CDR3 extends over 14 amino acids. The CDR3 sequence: CASSPTGLAYEQYF. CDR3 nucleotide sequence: TGTGCCAGCAGCCCCACGGGACTAGCCTACGAGCAGTACTTC.

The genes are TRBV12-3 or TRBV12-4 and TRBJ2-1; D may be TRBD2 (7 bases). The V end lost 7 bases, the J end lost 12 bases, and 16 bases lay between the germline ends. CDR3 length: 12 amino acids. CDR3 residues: CASTEGGVGQFF. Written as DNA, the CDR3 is TGTGCCAGCACCGAAGGGGGGGTTGGGCAGTTCTTC.

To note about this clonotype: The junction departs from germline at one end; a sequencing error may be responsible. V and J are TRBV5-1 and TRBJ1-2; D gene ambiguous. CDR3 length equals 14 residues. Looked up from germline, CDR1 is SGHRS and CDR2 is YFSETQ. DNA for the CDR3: TGCGCCAGCAACTTGGGAGACAAAAACTATGGCTACACCTTC. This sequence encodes CASNLGDKNYGYTF.

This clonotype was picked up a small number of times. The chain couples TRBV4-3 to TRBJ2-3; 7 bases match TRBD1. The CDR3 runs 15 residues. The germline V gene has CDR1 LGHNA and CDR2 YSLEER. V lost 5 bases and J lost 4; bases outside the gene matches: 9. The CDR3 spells CASSERDSTSDTQYF. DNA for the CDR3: TGCGCCAGCAGCGAACGGGACAGCACCTCAGATACGCAGTATTTT.

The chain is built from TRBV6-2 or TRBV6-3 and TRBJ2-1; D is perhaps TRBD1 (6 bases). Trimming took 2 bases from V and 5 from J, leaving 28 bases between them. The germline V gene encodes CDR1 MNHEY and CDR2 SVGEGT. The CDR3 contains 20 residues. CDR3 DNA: TGTGCCAGCAGTTACCCGTTGGGCAGGGGCACACAAACCTCAAACAATGAGCAGTTCTTC. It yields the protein CASSYPLGRGTQTSNNEQFF.

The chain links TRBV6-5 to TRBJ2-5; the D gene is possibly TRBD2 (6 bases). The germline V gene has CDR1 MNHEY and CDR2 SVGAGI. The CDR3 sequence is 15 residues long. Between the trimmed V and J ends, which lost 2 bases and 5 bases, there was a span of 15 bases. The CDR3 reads CASSYHSGGVETQYF. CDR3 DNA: TGTGCCAGCAGTTACCATTCCGGGGGTGTGGAGACCCAGTACTTC.

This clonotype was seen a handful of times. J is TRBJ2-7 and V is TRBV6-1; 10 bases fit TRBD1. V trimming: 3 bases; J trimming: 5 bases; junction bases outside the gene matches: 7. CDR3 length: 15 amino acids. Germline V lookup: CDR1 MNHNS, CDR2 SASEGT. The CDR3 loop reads CASSEWTGGSDEQYF. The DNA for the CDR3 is TGTGCCAGCAGTGAGTGGACAGGGGGGTCGGACGAGCAGTACTTC.

CDR3: CASSRKPGFGTDTQYF. DNA for the CDR3: TGTGCCAGCAGTCGTAAACCAGGGTTTGGCACAGATACGCAGTATTTT. The V call is TRBV6-5, the J call TRBJ2-3; maybe TRBD1 (5 bases). The CDR3 loop spans 16 amino acids. V shed 5 bases and J shed 1 base, with 16 bases lying between them. Germline V CDR1 and CDR2: MNHEY, SVGAGI.

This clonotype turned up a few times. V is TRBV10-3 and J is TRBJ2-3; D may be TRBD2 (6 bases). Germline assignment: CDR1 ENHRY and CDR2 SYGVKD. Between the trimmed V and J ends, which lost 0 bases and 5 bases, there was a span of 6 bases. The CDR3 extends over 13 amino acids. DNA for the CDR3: TGTGCCATCAGTGAGTCGCGGGGAGATACGCAGTATTTT. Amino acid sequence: CAISESRGDTQYF.

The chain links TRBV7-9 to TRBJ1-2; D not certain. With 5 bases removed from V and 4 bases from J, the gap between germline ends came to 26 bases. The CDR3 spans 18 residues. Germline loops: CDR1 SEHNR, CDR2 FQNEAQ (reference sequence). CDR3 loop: CASSQETSGRPSSYGYTF. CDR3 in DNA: TGTGCCAGCAGCCAAGAGACTAGCGGGAGGCCAAGCTCCTATGGCTACACCTTC.

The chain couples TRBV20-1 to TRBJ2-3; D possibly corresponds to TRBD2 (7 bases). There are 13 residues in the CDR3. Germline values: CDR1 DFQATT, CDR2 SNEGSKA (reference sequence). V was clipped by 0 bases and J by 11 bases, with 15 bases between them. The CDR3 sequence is CSARDWGRGMQYF. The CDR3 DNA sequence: TGCAGTGCTAGAGATTGGGGGAGGGGGATGCAGTATTTT.

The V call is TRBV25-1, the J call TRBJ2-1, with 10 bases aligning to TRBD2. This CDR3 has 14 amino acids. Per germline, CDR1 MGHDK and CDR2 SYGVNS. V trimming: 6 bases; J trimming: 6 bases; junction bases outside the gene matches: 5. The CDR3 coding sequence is TGTGCCAGCAGGGGGAGCGGGAGGGGCAATGAGCAGTTCTTC. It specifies CASRGSGRGNEQFF.

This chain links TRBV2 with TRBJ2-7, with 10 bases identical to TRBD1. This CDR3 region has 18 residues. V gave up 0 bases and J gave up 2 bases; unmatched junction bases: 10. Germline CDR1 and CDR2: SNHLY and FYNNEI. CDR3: CASSEAVPGTGDTYEQYF. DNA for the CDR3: TGTGCCAGCAGTGAAGCAGTCCCCGGGACAGGGGACACCTACGAGCAGTACTTC.

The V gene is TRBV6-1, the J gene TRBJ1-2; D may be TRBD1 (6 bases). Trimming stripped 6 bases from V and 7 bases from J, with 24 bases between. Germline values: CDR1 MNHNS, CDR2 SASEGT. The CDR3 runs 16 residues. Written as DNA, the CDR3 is TGTGCCAGCAGCGATACTATTGGGGGCGCTTCGGGTGGCTACACCTTC. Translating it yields CASSDTIGGASGGYTF.

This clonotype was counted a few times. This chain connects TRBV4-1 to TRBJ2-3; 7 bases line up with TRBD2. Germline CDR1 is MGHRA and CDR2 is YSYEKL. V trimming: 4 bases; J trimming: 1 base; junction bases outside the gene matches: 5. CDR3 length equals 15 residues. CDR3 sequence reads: CASSPRLAGTDTQYF. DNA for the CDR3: TGCGCCAGCAGCCCCCGGCTAGCGGGCACAGATACGCAGTATTTT.

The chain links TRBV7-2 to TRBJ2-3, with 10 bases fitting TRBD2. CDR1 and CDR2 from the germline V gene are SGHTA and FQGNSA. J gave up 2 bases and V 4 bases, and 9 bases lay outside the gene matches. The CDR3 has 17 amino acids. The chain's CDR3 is CASSSFPLAGDTDTQYF. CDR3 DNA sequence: TGTGCCAGCAGCTCCTTCCCCCTAGCGGGGGACACAGATACGCAGTATTTT.

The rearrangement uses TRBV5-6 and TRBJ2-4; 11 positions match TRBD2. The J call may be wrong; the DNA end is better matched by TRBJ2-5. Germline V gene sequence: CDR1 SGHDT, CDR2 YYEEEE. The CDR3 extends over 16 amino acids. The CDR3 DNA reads TGTGCCAGCAGCTTGAAGGGACTAGCGGAACAAGAGACCCAGTACTTC. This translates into CASSLKGLAEQETQYF.

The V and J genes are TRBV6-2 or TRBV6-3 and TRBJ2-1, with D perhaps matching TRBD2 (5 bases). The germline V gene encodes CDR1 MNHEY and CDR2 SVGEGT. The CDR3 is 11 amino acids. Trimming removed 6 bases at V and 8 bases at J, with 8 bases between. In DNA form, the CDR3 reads TGTGCCAGCAGAACGGGATATGAGCAGTTCTTC. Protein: CASRTGYEQFF.

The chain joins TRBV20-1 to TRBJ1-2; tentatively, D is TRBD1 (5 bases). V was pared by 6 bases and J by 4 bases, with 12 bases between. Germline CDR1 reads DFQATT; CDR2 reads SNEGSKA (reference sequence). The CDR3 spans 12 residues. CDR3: CSAGDFSYGYTF. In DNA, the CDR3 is TGCAGTGCCGGGGACTTTAGCTATGGCTACACCTTC.

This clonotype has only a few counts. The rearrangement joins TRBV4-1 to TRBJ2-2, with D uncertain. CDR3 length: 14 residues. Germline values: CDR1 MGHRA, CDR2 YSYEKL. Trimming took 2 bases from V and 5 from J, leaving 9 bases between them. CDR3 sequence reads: CASSQNTVTGELFF. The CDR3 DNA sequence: TGCGCCAGCAGCCAAAACACGGTTACCGGGGAGCTGTTTTTT.

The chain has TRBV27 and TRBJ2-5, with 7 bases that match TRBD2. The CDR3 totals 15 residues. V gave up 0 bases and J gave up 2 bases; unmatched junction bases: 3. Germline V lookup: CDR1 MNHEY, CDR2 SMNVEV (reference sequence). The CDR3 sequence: CASSLSVRGQETQYF. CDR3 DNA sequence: TGTGCCAGCAGTTTATCGGTGCGGGGGCAAGAGACCCAGTACTTC.

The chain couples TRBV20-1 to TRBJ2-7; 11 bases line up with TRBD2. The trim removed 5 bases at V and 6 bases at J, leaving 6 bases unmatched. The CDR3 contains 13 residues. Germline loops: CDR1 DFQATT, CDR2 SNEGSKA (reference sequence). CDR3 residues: CSAERLAGGEQYF. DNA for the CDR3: TGCAGTGCTGAAAGGCTAGCGGGAGGCGAGCAGTACTTC.

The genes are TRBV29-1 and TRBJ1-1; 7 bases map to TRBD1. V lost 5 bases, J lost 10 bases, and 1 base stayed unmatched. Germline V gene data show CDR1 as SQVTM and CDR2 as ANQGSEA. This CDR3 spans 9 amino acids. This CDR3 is CSVQGGAFF. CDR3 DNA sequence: TGCAGCGTTCAGGGGGGAGCTTTCTTT.

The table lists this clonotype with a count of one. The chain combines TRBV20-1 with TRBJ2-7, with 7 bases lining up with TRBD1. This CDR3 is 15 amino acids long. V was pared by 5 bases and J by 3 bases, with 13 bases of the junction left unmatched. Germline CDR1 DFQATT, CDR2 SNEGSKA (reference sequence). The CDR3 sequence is CSALDRESSIYEQYF. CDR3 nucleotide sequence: TGCAGTGCTTTAGACAGGGAGTCTTCGATCTACGAGCAGTACTTC.